This T cell receptor (beta chain) was observed in a study of blood T cells in healthy people across ages. Turning to the study itself: Every two T cells gave about one barcoded beta molecule via template switching.

Germline CDR1 reads MDHEN; CDR2 reads SYDVKM. This CDR3 is built from 11 residues. Trimming removed 2 bases from V and 7 bases from J, with 5 bases in between. This clonotype was detected once. For the second PCR, which ran for about 6 to 11 cycles, a sample-barcoded 5' primer and a J-beta primer mix were used. TCRdb re-called the 5' RACE reads with MiXCR, one entry per CDR3 protein. The sample carries about 1.8 million distinct CDR3 sequences, approximately 50% recorded once. This TCR derives from a middle-aged woman in good health. The rearrangement links TRBV28 to TRBJ2-5; D ambiguous. Sequencing was carried out using blood. The CDR3, as DNA: TGTGCCAGCAGTTTACGATGGACCCAGTACTTC. Translating it yields CASSLRWTQYF.